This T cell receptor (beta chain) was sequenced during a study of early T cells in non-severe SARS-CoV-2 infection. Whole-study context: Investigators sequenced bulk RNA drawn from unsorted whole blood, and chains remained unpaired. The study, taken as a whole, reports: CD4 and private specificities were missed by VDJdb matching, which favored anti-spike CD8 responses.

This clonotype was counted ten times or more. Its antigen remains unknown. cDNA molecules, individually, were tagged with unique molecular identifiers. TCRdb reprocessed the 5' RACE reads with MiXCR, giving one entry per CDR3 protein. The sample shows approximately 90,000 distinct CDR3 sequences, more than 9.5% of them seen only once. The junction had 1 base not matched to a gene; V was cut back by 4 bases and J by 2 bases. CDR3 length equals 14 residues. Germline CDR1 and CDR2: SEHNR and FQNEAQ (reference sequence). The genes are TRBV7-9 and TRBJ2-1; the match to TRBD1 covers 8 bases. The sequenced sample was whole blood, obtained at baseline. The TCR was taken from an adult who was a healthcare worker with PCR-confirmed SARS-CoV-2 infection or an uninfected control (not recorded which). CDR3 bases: TGTGCCAGCAGCTGGACAGGGACCTACAATGAGCAGTTCTTC. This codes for CASSWTGTYNEQFF.